Reported below is one TCR beta chain. These data come from a study of blood T cell repertoires in COVID-19. On the study more broadly: The United States, Italy and Spain supplied acute and convalescent COVID-19 samples.

The age range of participants was about 18 to 95 years, with residence in about two dozen US areas. Trimming removed 5 bases at V and 11 bases at J, with 18 bases between. CDR3 size: 13 residues. CDR1 is SGHAT, CDR2 FQNNGV, per germline. Method: immunoSEQ multiplex PCR; TCRdb's copy keeps in-frame clones and lacks some. Here the sample spans around 390,000 clones, about 87% being singletons. The source of this sequence is a woman between 50 and 59 years old who had recovered from COVID-19. Sequencing input: PBMCs or T cells enriched from blood (not recorded which). This sequence joins TRBV11-2 and TRBJ1-1; no clear D. The CDR3 loop reads CASSPLGRRNAFF. The CDR3 coding sequence is TGTGCCAGCAGCCCCCTCGGAAGGCGGAACGCTTTCTTT.